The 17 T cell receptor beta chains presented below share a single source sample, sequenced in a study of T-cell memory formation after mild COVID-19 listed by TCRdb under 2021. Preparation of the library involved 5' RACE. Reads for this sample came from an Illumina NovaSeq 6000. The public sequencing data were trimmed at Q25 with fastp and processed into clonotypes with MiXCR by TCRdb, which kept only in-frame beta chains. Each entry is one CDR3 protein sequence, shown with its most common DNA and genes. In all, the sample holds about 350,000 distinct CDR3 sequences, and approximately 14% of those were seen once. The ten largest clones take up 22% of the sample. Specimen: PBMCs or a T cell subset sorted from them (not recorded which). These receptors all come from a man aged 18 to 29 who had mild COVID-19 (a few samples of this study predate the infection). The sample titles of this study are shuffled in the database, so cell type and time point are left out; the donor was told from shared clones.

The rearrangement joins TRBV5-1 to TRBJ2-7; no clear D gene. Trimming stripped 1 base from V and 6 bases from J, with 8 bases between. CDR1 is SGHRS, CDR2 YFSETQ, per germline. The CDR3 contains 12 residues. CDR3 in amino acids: CASSLSGSEQYF. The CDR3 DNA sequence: TGCGCCAGCAGCTTGAGTGGGTCCGAGCAGTACTTC. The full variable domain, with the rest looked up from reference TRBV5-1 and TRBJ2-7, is KAGVTQTPRYLIKTRGQQVTLSCSPISGHRSVSWYQQTPGQGLQFLFEYFSETQRNKGNFPGRFSGRQFSNSRSEMNVSTLELGDSALYLCASSLSGSEQYFGPGTRLTVT.

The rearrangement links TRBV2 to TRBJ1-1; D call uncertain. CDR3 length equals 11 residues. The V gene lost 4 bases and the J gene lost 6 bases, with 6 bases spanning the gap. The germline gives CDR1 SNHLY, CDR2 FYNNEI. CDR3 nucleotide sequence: TGTGCCAGCAGTGGGTCTCCTGAAGCTTTCTTT. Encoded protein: CASSGSPEAFF.

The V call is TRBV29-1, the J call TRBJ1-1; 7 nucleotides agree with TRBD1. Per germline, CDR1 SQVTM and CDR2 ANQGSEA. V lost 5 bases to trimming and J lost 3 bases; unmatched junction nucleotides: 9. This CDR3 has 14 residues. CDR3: CSVSTGRTYTEAFF. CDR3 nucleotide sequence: TGCAGCGTTTCGACAGGGAGGACGTACACTGAAGCTTTCTTT. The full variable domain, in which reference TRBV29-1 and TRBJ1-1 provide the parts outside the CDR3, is SAVISQKPSRDICQRGTSLTIQCQVDSQVTMMFWYRQQPGQSLTLIATANQGSEATYESGFVIDKFPISRPNLTFSTLTVSNMSPEDSSIYLCSVSTGRTYTEAFFGQGTRLTVV.

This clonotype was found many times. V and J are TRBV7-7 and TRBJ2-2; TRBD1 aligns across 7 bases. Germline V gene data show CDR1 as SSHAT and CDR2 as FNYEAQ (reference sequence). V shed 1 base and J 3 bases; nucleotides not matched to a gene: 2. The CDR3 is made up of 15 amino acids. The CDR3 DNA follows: TGTGCCAGCAGCTTAGAGGGGGCCCACACCGGGGAGCTGTTTTTT. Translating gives CASSLEGAHTGELFF.

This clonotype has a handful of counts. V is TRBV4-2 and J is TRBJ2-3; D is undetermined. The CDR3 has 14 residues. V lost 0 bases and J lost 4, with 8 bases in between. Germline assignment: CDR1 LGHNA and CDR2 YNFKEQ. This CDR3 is CASSQDPRADTQYF. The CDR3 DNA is TGTGCCAGCAGCCAAGACCCAAGGGCAGATACGCAGTATTTT.

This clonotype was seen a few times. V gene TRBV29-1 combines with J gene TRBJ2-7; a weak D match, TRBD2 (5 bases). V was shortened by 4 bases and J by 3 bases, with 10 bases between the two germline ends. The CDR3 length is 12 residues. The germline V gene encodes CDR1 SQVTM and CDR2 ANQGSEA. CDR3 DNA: TGCAGCGTTGTGATCGGGGACTACGAGCAGTACGTC. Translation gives CSVVIGDYEQYV.

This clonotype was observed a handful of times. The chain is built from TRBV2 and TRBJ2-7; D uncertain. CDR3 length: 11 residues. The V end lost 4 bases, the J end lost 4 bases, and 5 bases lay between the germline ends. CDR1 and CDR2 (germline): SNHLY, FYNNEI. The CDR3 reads CASSGEYEQYV. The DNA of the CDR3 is TGTGCCAGCAGTGGAGAGTACGAGCAGTACGTC.

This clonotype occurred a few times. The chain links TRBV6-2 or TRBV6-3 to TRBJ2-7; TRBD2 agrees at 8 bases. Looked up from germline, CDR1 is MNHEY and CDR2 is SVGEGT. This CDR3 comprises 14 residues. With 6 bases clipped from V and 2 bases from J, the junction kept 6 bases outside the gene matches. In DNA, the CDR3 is TGTGCCAGCAGCTGGGGACTAGAAACCTACGAGCAGTACTTC. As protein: CASSWGLETYEQYF.

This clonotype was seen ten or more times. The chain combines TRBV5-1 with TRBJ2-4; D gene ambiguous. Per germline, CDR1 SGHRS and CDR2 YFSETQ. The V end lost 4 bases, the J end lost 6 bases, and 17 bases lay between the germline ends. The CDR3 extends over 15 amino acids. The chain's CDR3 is CASSPRDGARNIQYF. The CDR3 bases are TGCGCCAGCAGCCCTCGTGACGGAGCTAGAAACATTCAGTACTTC.

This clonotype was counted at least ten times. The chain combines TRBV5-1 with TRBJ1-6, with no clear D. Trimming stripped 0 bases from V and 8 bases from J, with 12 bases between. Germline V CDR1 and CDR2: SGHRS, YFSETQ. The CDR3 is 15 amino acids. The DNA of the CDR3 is TGCGCCAGCAGCTTGGGGGGAGCCCGGTATTCACCCCTCCACTTT. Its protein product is CASSLGGARYSPLHF.

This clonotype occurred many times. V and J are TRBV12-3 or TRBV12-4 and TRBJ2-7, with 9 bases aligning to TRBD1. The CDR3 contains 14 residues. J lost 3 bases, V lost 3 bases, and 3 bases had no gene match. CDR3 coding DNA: TGTGCCAGCAGTTTGCTGGACAGGGGCTACGAGCAGTACTTC. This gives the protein CASSLLDRGYEQYF.

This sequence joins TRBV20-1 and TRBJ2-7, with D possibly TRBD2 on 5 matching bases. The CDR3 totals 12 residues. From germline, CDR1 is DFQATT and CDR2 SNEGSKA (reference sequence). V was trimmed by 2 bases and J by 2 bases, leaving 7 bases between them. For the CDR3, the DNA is TGCAGTGCTAGACGGGGAACCTACGAGCAGTACTTC. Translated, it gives CSARRGTYEQYF.

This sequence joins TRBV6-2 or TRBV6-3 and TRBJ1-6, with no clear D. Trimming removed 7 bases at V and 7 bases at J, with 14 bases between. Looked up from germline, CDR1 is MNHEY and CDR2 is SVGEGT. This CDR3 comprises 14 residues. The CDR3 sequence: CASTPFGPNSPLHF. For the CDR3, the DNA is TGTGCCAGCACCCCTTTCGGGCCAAATTCACCCCTCCACTTT.

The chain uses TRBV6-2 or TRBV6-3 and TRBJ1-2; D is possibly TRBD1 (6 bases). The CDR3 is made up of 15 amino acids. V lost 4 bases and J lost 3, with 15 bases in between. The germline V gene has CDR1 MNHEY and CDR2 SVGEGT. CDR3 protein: CASSLTGFNYYGYTF. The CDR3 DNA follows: TGTGCCAGCAGTTTAACAGGGTTTAACTACTATGGCTACACCTTC.

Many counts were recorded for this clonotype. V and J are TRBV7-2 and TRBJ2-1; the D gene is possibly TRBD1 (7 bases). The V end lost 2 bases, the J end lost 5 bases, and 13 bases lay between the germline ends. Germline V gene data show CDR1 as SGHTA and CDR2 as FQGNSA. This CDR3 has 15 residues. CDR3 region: CASSLTRGADNEQFF. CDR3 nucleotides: TGTGCCAGCAGCTTAACCAGGGGGGCAGACAATGAGCAGTTCTTC.

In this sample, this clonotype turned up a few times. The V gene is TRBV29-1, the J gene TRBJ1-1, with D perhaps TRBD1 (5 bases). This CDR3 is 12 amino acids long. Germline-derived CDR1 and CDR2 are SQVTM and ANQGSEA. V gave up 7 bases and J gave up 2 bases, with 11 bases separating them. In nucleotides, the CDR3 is TGCAGCGGTGGGGGTCTAAACACTGAAGCTTTCTTT. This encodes CSGGGLNTEAFF.

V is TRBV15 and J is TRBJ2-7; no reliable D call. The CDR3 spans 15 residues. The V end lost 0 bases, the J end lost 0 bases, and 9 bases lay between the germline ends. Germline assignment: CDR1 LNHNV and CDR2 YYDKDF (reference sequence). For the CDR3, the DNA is TGTGCCACCAGCAGAGATGGGTTAGCCTCCTACGAGCAGTACGTC. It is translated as CATSRDGLASYEQYV.